The 18 T cell receptor beta chains presented below share a single source sample, sequenced in a study of T cell changes during pregnancy in multiple sclerosis (dated by TCRdb to the late 2010s). Libraries were made using the immunoSEQ multiplex PCR assay. TCRdb provides this immuneACCESS table in a form limited to in-frame rearrangements. Some clones are lacking; in checked studies, under half of them reflect an unresolved V gene, and why the rest are absent is not known. The sample has 40,000 to 50,000 clones on record, 75% to 95% of them singletons. The ten top clones hold under 0.85% of the sample. The sample here was CD4+ T cells from peripheral blood mononuclear cells, taken before pregnancy. The source is a female donor with multiple sclerosis, enrolled in a pregnancy study.

CDR3 protein: CASSSQRGRYNEQFF. In DNA form, the CDR3 reads TGTGCCAGCAGCTCCCAGCGGGGGAGATACAATGAGCAGTTCTTC. The chain has TRBV7-8 and TRBJ2-1; 8 nucleotides line up with TRBD2. The CDR3 sequence is 15 residues long. CDR1 is SGHVS and CDR2 is FQNEAQ in the germline V gene. Trimming at V came to 4 bases and at J to 4 bases, leaving 6 bases not matched to a gene. Looking up the rest from reference TRBV7-8 and TRBJ2-1 gives the full variable domain: GAGVSQSPRYKVAKRGQDVALRCDPISGHVSLFWYQQALGQGPEFLTYFQNEAQLDKSGLPSDRFFAERPEGSVSTLKIQRTQQEDSAVYLCASSSQRGRYNEQFFGPGTRLTVL.

The genes are TRBV5-8 and TRBJ1-5; no firm D call. This CDR3 comprises 13 residues. Trimming shortened V by 2 bases and J by 1 base, and 4 bases separated the two germline ends. Per the germline V gene, CDR1 is SGHTS and CDR2 is YDEGEE. The CDR3 here is CASSFRSNQPQHF. DNA for the CDR3: TGTGCCAGCAGCTTTCGGAGCAATCAGCCCCAGCATTTT.

The V and J genes are TRBV30 and TRBJ2-1, with D possibly being TRBD2 (7 bases). The V end was cut by 4 bases, the J end by 0 bases, with 10 bases between. Germline values: CDR1 GTSNPN, CDR2 SVGIG (reference sequence). This CDR3 has 14 amino acids. The CDR3 DNA sequence: TGTGCCTGGACGGGGGGCAGCTCCTACAATGAGCAGTTCTTC. It yields the protein CAWTGGSSYNEQFF.

In its sample, this clone was seen once. This chain uses TRBV21-1 with TRBJ2-7; the listed D gene, TRBD1, was not tested against the DNA. TRBV21-1 is an annotated pseudogene. The CDR3 consists of 16 residues. CDR3 in amino acids: CASSKLGQGTTYEQYF. As DNA, the CDR3 is TGTGCCAGCAGCAAATTGGGACAGGGAACCACCTACGAGCAGTACTTC.

This chain links TRBV11-3 with TRBJ2-3; 13 bases are shared with TRBD2. CDR3 length equals 16 residues. Germline V CDR1 and CDR2: SGHNT, YENEEA. Trimming removed 3 bases from V and 2 bases from J; junction bases left unmatched: 2. The CDR3 loop is CASSLGTSGATDTQYF. CDR3 nucleotides: TGTGCCAGCAGCTTGGGGACTAGCGGGGCCACAGATACGCAGTATTTT.

The gene calls are TRBV29-1 and TRBJ1-5, with TRBD1 as a possible D gene (5 bases). Germline CDR1 SQVTM, CDR2 ANQGSEA. CDR3 length: 13 amino acids. Trimming removed 4 bases from V and 5 bases from J, with 12 bases in between. This CDR3 is CSVAGQEDQPQHF. The DNA of the CDR3 is TGCAGCGTTGCAGGACAAGAGGATCAGCCCCAGCATTTT.

The rearrangement uses TRBV19 and TRBJ2-3; D perhaps matches TRBD1 (6 bases). In germline, CDR1 is LNHDA, CDR2 SQIVND (reference sequence). V was shortened by 8 bases and J by 0 bases, with 12 bases between the two germline ends. The CDR3 loop spans 14 amino acids. The CDR3 region has the DNA TGTGCCAGTGGCGACAGGCCCAGCACAGATACGCAGTATTTT. This codes for CASGDRPSTDTQYF.

V usage is TRBV7-8 and J usage is TRBJ2-3, with a possible D match to TRBD2 (5 bases). CDR1 and CDR2 from the germline V gene are SGHVS and FQNEAQ. Trimming left V 7 bases short and J 2 bases short, with 13 bases between. This CDR3 comprises 14 residues. The CDR3 reads CASTPRESTDTQYF. Here the CDR3 DNA reads TGTGCCAGCACCCCGAGGGAGTCCACAGATACGCAGTATTTT. Full variable domain (rest looked up from reference TRBV7-8 and TRBJ2-3): GAGVSQSPRYKVAKRGQDVALRCDPISGHVSLFWYQQALGQGPEFLTYFQNEAQLDKSGLPSDRFFAERPEGSVSTLKIQRTQQEDSAVYLCASTPRESTDTQYFGPGTRLTVL.

The V call is TRBV7-2, the J call TRBJ2-5, with a weak D call TRBD1 (6 bases). Trimming took off 5 bases at V and 5 bases at J, with 12 bases between the two ends. CDR3 length equals 13 residues. From germline, CDR1 is SGHTA and CDR2 FQGNSA. Here the CDR3 DNA reads TGTGCCAGCAGCCCACAGGGTCAGGAGACCCAGTACTTC. Its protein product is CASSPQGQETQYF. Looking up the rest from reference TRBV7-2 and TRBJ2-5 gives the full variable domain: GAGVSQSPSNKVTEKGKDVELRCDPISGHTALYWYRQSLGQGLEFLIYFQGNSAPDKSGLPSDRFSAERTGGSVSTLTIQRTQQEDSAVYLCASSPQGQETQYFGPGTRLLVL.

The chain combines TRBV19 with TRBJ1-5; 9 bases match TRBD1. The CDR3 has 15 residues. Germline CDR1 reads LNHDA; CDR2 reads SQIVND (reference sequence). With V trimmed by 6 bases and J by 1 base, 4 bases remained unmatched. The CDR3 is CASRTGQGSNQPQHF. As DNA, the CDR3 is TGTGCCAGTAGGACGGGACAGGGAAGCAATCAGCCCCAGCATTTT.

This rearrangement joins TRBV7-9 to TRBJ2-7; 10 bases agree with TRBD2. V was clipped by 1 base and J by 3 bases; unmatched bases: 3. The CDR3 runs 15 residues. The germline V gene has CDR1 SEHNR and CDR2 FQNEAQ (reference sequence). The CDR3 bases are TGTGCCAGCAGCTTAGGGGCTAGCGGGAGCTACGAGCAGTACTTC. It yields the protein CASSLGASGSYEQYF.

The V gene is TRBV7-2, the J gene TRBJ2-7; D call uncertain. The CDR3 is 12 amino acids. Germline V gene data show CDR1 as SGHTA and CDR2 as FQGNSA. Trimming took off 4 bases at V and 2 bases at J, with 6 bases between the two ends. In DNA, the CDR3 is TGTGCCAGCAGCTCGCGAACCTACGAGCAGTACTTC. Translated: CASSSRTYEQYF.

V gene TRBV4-2 combines with J gene TRBJ2-5; 11 positions match TRBD2. The V gene's germline CDR1 is LGHNA and CDR2 YNFKEQ. This CDR3 spans 16 amino acids. Trimming at V came to 2 bases and at J to 2 bases, leaving 4 bases not matched to a gene. The CDR3 region has the DNA TGTGCCAGCAGCCAATTAGCTAGCGGGGGGCAAGAGACCCAGTACTTC. This gives the protein CASSQLASGGQETQYF.

CDR3 bases: TGTGCCTGGAGTGCCGACACTAGCGATAGGGAGCTGTTTTTT. Protein: CAWSADTSDRELFF. The rearrangement uses TRBV30 and TRBJ2-2; 7 nucleotides match TRBD2. V shed 1 base, J shed 9 bases, and the junction held 8 bases outside the gene matches. The CDR3 totals 14 residues. CDR1 and CDR2 from the germline V gene are GTSNPN and SVGIG (reference sequence).

This clone was seen only a few times. The chain employs TRBV4-2 and TRBJ1-5; 7 bases match TRBD1. V gave up 3 bases and J gave up 7 bases; unmatched junction bases: 9. Germline CDR1 is LGHNA and CDR2 is YNFKEQ. The CDR3 runs to 15 residues. The CDR3 DNA is TGTGCCAGCAGCCACCCGGACAGGAAGAACCAGCCCCAGCATTTT. It yields the protein CASSHPDRKNQPQHF.

The chain carries TRBV28 and TRBJ2-3; the match to TRBD2 covers 8 bases. Germline V gene lookup returns CDR1 MDHEN and CDR2 SYDVKM. V lost 8 bases to trimming and J lost 0 bases; unmatched junction nucleotides: 16. The CDR3 loop spans 18 amino acids. As DNA, the CDR3 is TGTGCCAGCGGCTCCTATAAGCATAGCGGGACTAGCACAGATACGCAGTATTTT. Protein product: CASGSYKHSGTSTDTQYF.

This rearrangement joins TRBV5-1 to TRBJ2-7; D possibly corresponds to TRBD1 (6 bases). V lost 0 bases and J lost 0, with 13 bases in between. CDR1 and CDR2 (germline): SGHRS, YFSETQ. The CDR3 sequence is 16 residues long. In nucleotides, the CDR3 is TGCGCCAGCAGCTTGGGGGACAACTCAGTCTCCTACGAGCAGTACTTC. It is translated as CASSLGDNSVSYEQYF.

V usage is TRBV5-1 and J usage is TRBJ2-3; D is uncertain. CDR3 size: 15 residues. V was cut by 3 bases and J by 0 bases, with 11 bases left in between. Germline CDR1 is SGHRS and CDR2 is YFSETQ. The CDR3 protein is CASSSRVTSTDTQYF. The CDR3 DNA sequence: TGCGCCAGCAGCTCGAGAGTGACTAGCACAGATACGCAGTATTTT.